This TCR beta chain was identified in a study of CD8+ T cells in alopecia areata. Study-wide results and limits: Greater clonality was observed in lesional scalp samples, especially alopecia totalis/universalis, versus normal scalp. Scalp clonality and expanded CD8+ clones among the top 100 showed significant decreases with tofacitinib.

Sequencing relied on a cDNA template that was reverse transcribed from extracted RNA. Generated by immunoSEQ multiplex PCR, the TCRdb table keeps only in-frame clones and is missing some. The sample has around 97,000 clones, 80% to 90% seen once. This clone was counted a few times. What it recognizes is unknown. Trimming stripped 7 bases from V and 3 bases from J, with 15 bases between. Germline values: CDR1 SGHRS, CDR2 YFSETQ. This CDR3 region has 14 residues. The treatment here: oral pan-JAK inhibitor, 5-10 mg twice daily. Specimen: CD8+ T cells sorted from blood, collected at approximately week 34, from a patient treated with tofacitinib. The TCR was taken from a human donor with alopecia areata. J is TRBJ2-3 and V is TRBV5-1; D is possibly TRBD2 (5 bases). In DNA, the CDR3 is TGCGCCAGCCTCCAAAGTGGAGGAACAGATACGCAGTATTTT. It is translated as CASLQSGGTDTQYF.